The rows below give T cell receptor beta chains drawn from one sample of a study of T cell responses to AZD1222 COVID-19 vaccine. Repertoires were generated with immunoSEQ multiplex PCR, while TCRdb's copy carries only in-frame clones and drops some. This table has approximately 140,000 clones, around 94% appearing once. Sample: peripheral blood, taken on day 0 of AZD1222 vaccination. These receptors came from an adult in good health. The CDR3 runs from the conserved cysteine through the conserved F or W. Each record gives: clone size, J gene, D gene, V gene, CDR3 protein, CDR3 DNA. D genes are given only for firm matches. Clone size is shown for a subset of rows, as once, few, many or a class of expanded clone.

abundance: -; j_gene: TRBJ2-2; d_gene: TRBD1; v_gene: TRBV10-3; CDR3aa: CAIRDWDRPNTGELFF; CDR3nt: TGTGCCATCAGGGATTGGGACAGGCCGAACACCGGGGAGCTGTTTTTT
abundance: -; j_gene: TRBJ1-1; d_gene: TRBD1; v_gene: TRBV5-1; CDR3aa: CASSIGQGGTEAFF; CDR3nt: TGCGCCAGCAGCATCGGACAGGGGGGCACTGAAGCTTTCTTT
abundance: -; j_gene: TRBJ2-4; d_gene: TRBD1; v_gene: TRBV13; CDR3aa: CASSPSGQLIAKNIQYF; CDR3nt: TGTGCCAGCAGCCCATCGGGACAGCTGATAGCCAAAAACATTCAGTACTTC
abundance: -; j_gene: TRBJ1-5; d_gene: -; v_gene: TRBV7-7; CDR3aa: CASSLVRGGGHQPQHF; CDR3nt: TGTGCCAGCAGCTTAGTACGAGGCGGGGGACATCAGCCCCAGCATTTT
abundance: -; j_gene: TRBJ1-4; d_gene: -; v_gene: TRBV6-5; CDR3aa: CASSYQYHEKLFF; CDR3nt: TGTGCCAGCAGTTACCAGTATCATGAAAAACTGTTTTTT
abundance: -; j_gene: TRBJ1-1; d_gene: -; v_gene: TRBV7-9; CDR3aa: CASSLGTEAFF; CDR3nt: TGTGCCAGCAGCTTGGGGACTGAAGCTTTCTTT
abundance: -; j_gene: TRBJ1-2; d_gene: TRBD1; v_gene: TRBV5-5; CDR3aa: CASSSGGLYGYTF; CDR3nt: TGTGCCAGCAGCTCAGGGGGCCTCTATGGCTACACCTTC
abundance: -; j_gene: TRBJ1-5; d_gene: -; v_gene: TRBV28; CDR3aa: CASSLGGANSNQPQHF; CDR3nt: TGTGCCAGCAGTTTAGGCGGGGCAAATAGCAATCAGCCCCAGCATTTT
abundance: -; j_gene: TRBJ1-1; d_gene: -; v_gene: TRBV28; CDR3aa: CASRLKPDLNTEAFF; CDR3nt: TGTGCCAGCCGATTAAAACCGGACCTGAACACTGAAGCTTTCTTT
abundance: -; j_gene: TRBJ1-1; d_gene: -; v_gene: TRBV30; CDR3aa: CAWSGRAEAFF; CDR3nt: TGTGCCTGGAGTGGAAGGGCTGAAGCTTTCTTT
abundance: -; j_gene: TRBJ2-1; d_gene: -; v_gene: TRBV5-4; CDR3aa: CASLSGTERTYNEQFF; CDR3nt: TGTGCCAGCCTTTCAGGGACGGAGAGGACCTACAATGAGCAGTTCTTC
abundance: -; j_gene: TRBJ1-5; d_gene: -; v_gene: TRBV7-9; CDR3aa: CASSFEGLGQPQHF; CDR3nt: TGTGCCAGCAGCTTCGAAGGTTTAGGTCAGCCCCAGCATTTT
abundance: few; j_gene: TRBJ2-5; d_gene: TRBD1; v_gene: TRBV6-5; CDR3aa: CASRGQGKETQYF; CDR3nt: TGTGCCAGCAGGGGACAGGGGAAAGAGACCCAGTACTTC
abundance: -; j_gene: TRBJ1-1; d_gene: -; v_gene: TRBV5-5; CDR3aa: CASSFSKNTEAFF; CDR3nt: TGTGCCAGCAGCTTTTCCAAGAACACTGAAGCTTTCTTT
abundance: -; j_gene: TRBJ2-1; d_gene: TRBD2; v_gene: TRBV10-3; CDR3aa: CAIGPSGSRNEQFF; CDR3nt: TGTGCCATCGGTCCTAGCGGGAGTCGGAATGAGCAGTTCTTC
abundance: -; j_gene: TRBJ1-6; d_gene: -; v_gene: TRBV5-1; CDR3aa: CASSLDGNSPLHF; CDR3nt: TGCGCCAGCAGCTTGGATGGGAATTCACCCCTCCACTTT
abundance: -; j_gene: TRBJ2-3; d_gene: -; v_gene: TRBV11-2; CDR3aa: CASSPQRAGLLTDTQYF; CDR3nt: TGTGCCAGCAGCCCCCAACGGGCGGGACTCCTCACAGATACGCAGTATTTT
abundance: -; j_gene: TRBJ1-2; d_gene: -; v_gene: TRBV24-1; CDR3aa: CATSDWRQGAYGYTF; CDR3nt: TGTGCCACCAGTGATTGGCGGCAGGGTGCCTATGGCTACACCTTC
abundance: once; j_gene: TRBJ1-4; d_gene: -; v_gene: TRBV15; CDR3aa: CATSSRFPSEEKLFF; CDR3nt: TGTGCCACCAGCAGCCGTTTCCCCTCTGAGGAAAAACTGTTTTTT
abundance: -; j_gene: TRBJ1-1; d_gene: -; v_gene: TRBV5-1; CDR3aa: CASSLARVETEAFF; CDR3nt: TGCGCCAGCAGCTTGGCCAGGGTGGAAACTGAAGCTTTCTTT
abundance: -; j_gene: TRBJ1-4; d_gene: -; v_gene: TRBV28; CDR3aa: CASSSRRTSVEKLFF; CDR3nt: TGTGCCAGCAGTTCGCGGAGGACCTCCGTTGAAAAACTGTTTTTT
abundance: -; j_gene: TRBJ2-3; d_gene: TRBD2; v_gene: TRBV15; CDR3aa: CATSTPTSGRAVFRADTQYF; CDR3nt: TGTGCCACCAGCACCCCGACTAGCGGGAGGGCTGTTTTTAGGGCAGATACGCAGTATTTT
abundance: -; j_gene: TRBJ2-3; d_gene: -; v_gene: TRBV6-6; CDR3aa: CASRLTRGTDTQYF; CDR3nt: TGTGCCAGCAGGTTGACCAGGGGCACAGATACGCAGTATTTT
abundance: -; j_gene: TRBJ2-3; d_gene: -; v_gene: TRBV27; CDR3aa: CASSLTGFLTDTQYF; CDR3nt: TGTGCCAGCAGTTTAACGGGGTTTCTCACAGATACGCAGTATTTT
abundance: -; j_gene: TRBJ1-2; d_gene: -; v_gene: TRBV11-2; CDR3aa: CASSLIQGKNYGYTF; CDR3nt: TGTGCCAGCAGCTTAATACAGGGCAAAAACTATGGCTACACCTTC
abundance: -; j_gene: TRBJ1-4; d_gene: -; v_gene: TRBV12-3/TRBV12-4; CDR3aa: CASSFSAEKLFF; CDR3nt: TGTGCCAGCAGTTTCTCTGCCGAAAAACTGTTTTTT
abundance: -; j_gene: TRBJ2-2; d_gene: -; v_gene: TRBV5-1; CDR3aa: CASSTSRGMGTGELFF; CDR3nt: TGCGCCAGCAGCACGTCGCGGGGAATGGGCACCGGGGAGCTGTTTTTT
abundance: -; j_gene: TRBJ2-2; d_gene: -; v_gene: TRBV7-9; CDR3aa: CASTPPGPKPGELFF; CDR3nt: TGTGCCAGCACCCCCCCGGGGCCTAAACCCGGGGAGCTGTTTTTT
abundance: -; j_gene: TRBJ1-4; d_gene: -; v_gene: TRBV10-3; CDR3aa: CAISESRATNEKLFF; CDR3nt: TGTGCCATCAGTGAAAGCAGGGCAACTAATGAAAAACTGTTTTTT
abundance: -; j_gene: TRBJ1-4; d_gene: -; v_gene: TRBV7-6; CDR3aa: CASSLYPGHGNEKLFF; CDR3nt: TGTGCCAGCAGCCTATATCCGGGACATGGAAATGAAAAACTGTTTTTT
abundance: -; j_gene: TRBJ2-3; d_gene: TRBD2; v_gene: TRBV3-1/TRBV3-2; CDR3aa: CASSYLSGGSTDTQYF; CDR3nt: TGTGCCAGCAGCTACCTTAGCGGGGGGAGCACAGATACGCAGTATTTT
abundance: -; j_gene: TRBJ2-1; d_gene: -; v_gene: TRBV7-2; CDR3aa: CASSLISDYNEQFF; CDR3nt: TGTGCCAGCAGCTTAATCAGCGACTACAATGAGCAGTTCTTC
abundance: few; j_gene: TRBJ1-3; d_gene: -; v_gene: TRBV4-2; CDR3aa: CASSQDGDSGNTIYF; CDR3nt: TGTGCCAGCAGCCAAGATGGGGACTCTGGAAACACCATATATTTT
abundance: once; j_gene: TRBJ1-6; d_gene: -; v_gene: TRBV5-4; CDR3aa: CASSLAIGPGDSPLHF; CDR3nt: TGTGCCAGCAGCCTGGCGATAGGCCCGGGTGATTCACCCCTCCACTTT
abundance: -; j_gene: TRBJ1-1; d_gene: -; v_gene: TRBV7-2; CDR3aa: CASSLLGNTEAFF; CDR3nt: TGTGCCAGCAGCTTATTGGGTAACACTGAAGCTTTCTTT
abundance: once; j_gene: TRBJ1-4; d_gene: -; v_gene: TRBV10-2; CDR3aa: CATSRGGSSNEKLFF; CDR3nt: TGCGCCACCTCACGGGGCGGGAGCAGTAATGAAAAACTGTTTTTT
abundance: -; j_gene: TRBJ2-3; d_gene: TRBD1; v_gene: TRBV12-3/TRBV12-4; CDR3aa: CASSLTGSDTQYF; CDR3nt: TGTGCCAGCAGTTTGACAGGGAGCGATACGCAGTATTTT
abundance: -; j_gene: TRBJ2-2; d_gene: TRBD1; v_gene: TRBV7-9; CDR3aa: CASSQRTGGSAGELFF; CDR3nt: TGTGCCAGCAGCCAGAGGACAGGGGGATCGGCCGGGGAGCTGTTTTTT
abundance: -; j_gene: TRBJ1-2; d_gene: -; v_gene: TRBV19; CDR3aa: CASSIGRAGRDYGYTF; CDR3nt: TGTGCCAGTAGTATAGGGCGAGCAGGGCGGGACTATGGCTACACCTTC
abundance: once; j_gene: TRBJ1-2; d_gene: TRBD1; v_gene: TRBV10-3; CDR3aa: CAITEAGQGRSMGAGVF; CDR3nt: TGTGCCATCACCGAAGCAGGACAGGGTCGGTCGATGGGCGCTGGGGTCTTC
abundance: -; j_gene: TRBJ1-5; d_gene: -; v_gene: TRBV4-1; CDR3aa: CASSQGTDQPQHF; CDR3nt: TGCGCCAGCAGCCAAGGGACGGATCAGCCCCAGCATTTT
abundance: -; j_gene: TRBJ2-1; d_gene: -; v_gene: TRBV6-5; CDR3aa: CASSFSGNSNEQFF; CDR3nt: TGTGCCAGCAGTTTCTCCGGGAACAGCAATGAGCAGTTCTTC
abundance: -; j_gene: TRBJ2-6; d_gene: TRBD1; v_gene: TRBV4-3; CDR3aa: CASSQDGQGLVRSGANVLTF; CDR3nt: TGCGCCAGCAGCCAAGACGGACAGGGTCTCGTTAGGTCGGGGGCCAACGTCCTGACTTTC
abundance: -; j_gene: TRBJ2-3; d_gene: -; v_gene: TRBV12-3/TRBV12-4; CDR3aa: CASAGADTQYF; CDR3nt: TGTGCCAGCGCCGGGGCAGATACGCAGTATTTT
abundance: -; j_gene: TRBJ2-1; d_gene: -; v_gene: TRBV5-5; CDR3aa: CASSLELNEQFF; CDR3nt: TGTGCCAGCAGCTTGGAACTCAATGAGCAGTTCTTC
abundance: -; j_gene: TRBJ2-3; d_gene: -; v_gene: TRBV5-1; CDR3aa: CASSLAPGGLSTDTQYF; CDR3nt: TGCGCCAGCAGCTTGGCCCCGGGCGGGCTCAGCACAGATACGCAGTATTTT
abundance: -; j_gene: TRBJ2-5; d_gene: -; v_gene: TRBV29-1; CDR3aa: CSVVGQPQETQYF; CDR3nt: TGCAGCGTTGTAGGACAGCCACAAGAGACCCAGTACTTC